The T cell receptor (beta chain) under discussion was sequenced for a study of blood T cell repertoires in COVID-19. Looking at the study overall: Sources were T cells, B-cell-depleted T cells, or PBMCs; the material itself was cDNA or gDNA.

Measured with immunoSEQ multiplex PCR; TCRdb has only the in-frame clones, and not every one. The sample yields about 310,000 clones, 85% seen once. Participant ages covered about 18 to 95 years across about 25 US areas. Up to 2 weeks before entering the study, exposed participants had met a COVID-19 case. The CDR3 is 12 residues long. The germline V gene encodes CDR1 SQVTM and CDR2 ANQGSEA. Deletions cut 3 bases from V and 8 bases from J, with 13 bases between. This sequence joins TRBV29-1 and TRBJ1-2; a weak D match, TRBD1 (5 bases). The material sequenced was PBMCs or T cells enriched from blood (not recorded which). This TCR derives from a woman in her twenties or thirties who had been exposed to COVID-19. CDR3 amino acids: CSVDGQGRGYTF. The CDR3, as DNA: TGCAGCGTTGACGGTCAGGGAAGGGGCTACACCTTC.